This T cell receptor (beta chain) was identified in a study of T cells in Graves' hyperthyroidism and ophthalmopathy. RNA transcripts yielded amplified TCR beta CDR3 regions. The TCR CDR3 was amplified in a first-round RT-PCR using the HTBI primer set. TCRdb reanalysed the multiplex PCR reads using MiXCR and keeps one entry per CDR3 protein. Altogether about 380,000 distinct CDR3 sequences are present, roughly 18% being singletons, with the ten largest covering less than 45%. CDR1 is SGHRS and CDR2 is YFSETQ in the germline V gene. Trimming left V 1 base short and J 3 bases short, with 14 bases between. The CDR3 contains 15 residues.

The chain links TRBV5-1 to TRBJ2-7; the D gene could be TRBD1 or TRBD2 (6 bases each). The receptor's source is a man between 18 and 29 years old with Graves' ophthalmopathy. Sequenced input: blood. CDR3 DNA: TGCGCCAGCAGCTTGCTAGGGGGGTCTAGCTACGAGCAGTACTTC. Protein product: CASSLLGGSSYEQYF.